This T cell receptor beta chain was documented in a study of blood T cell repertoires in COVID-19. Assay used: immunoSEQ multiplex PCR; TCRdb lists only in-frame clones, some missing. The sample lists 150,000 to 200,000 clones, roughly nine tenths occurring once. The V gene end was trimmed by 3 bases and the J gene end by 0 bases; junction bases not matched to a gene: 6. The germline V gene encodes CDR1 SGHKS and CDR2 YYEKEE (reference sequence). This CDR3 is 18 amino acids long. Recruits, aged about 18 to 95 years, lived in 24 US areas. The sequence was collected from a woman between 40 and 55 years old with acute COVID-19. The sample taken for sequencing was PBMCs or T cells enriched from blood (not recorded which). The rearrangement uses TRBV5-5 and TRBJ1-6, with TRBD1 matching over 10 bases. Here the CDR3 DNA reads TGTGCCAGCAGCTGGGCGGGACAGGGGAGCTCCTATAATTCACCCCTCCACTTT. Protein product: CASSWAGQGSSYNSPLHF.